The 30 T cell receptor beta chains in this list originate from one sample, sequenced in a study of cytotoxic CD8 clonotypes in ibrutinib-treated CLL. Generated by immunoSEQ multiplex PCR, the TCRdb table keeps only in-frame clones and is missing some. This sample has 150,000 to 200,000 clones, with under 85% found just once. The sample was PBMCs, taken after 24 months of ibrutinib treatment. The receptors come from a human donor with chronic lymphocytic leukemia.

Notes on this clone: At one end the junction does not follow the germline gene, possibly because of a read error. V gene TRBV9 combines with J gene TRBJ1-2; D is unclear. CDR1 is SGDLS and CDR2 is YYNGEE in the germline V gene. The CDR3 extends over 9 amino acids. CDR3 sequence: CASSTSTPF. In DNA, the CDR3 is TGTGCCAGCAGCACGAGTACCCCCTTC.

This chain links TRBV25-1 with TRBJ1-1; no reliable D call. The length of the CDR3 is 15 residues. Germline-derived CDR1 and CDR2 are MGHDK and SYGVNS. Trimming left V 3 bases short and J 5 bases short, with 16 bases between. CDR3 DNA: TGTGCCAGCAGTGACCCCTTCCACGATCGGACTGAAGCTTTCTTT. Translating it yields CASSDPFHDRTEAFF.

The chain joins TRBV7-2 to TRBJ2-3, with a tentative D call TRBD1 (5 bases). V was shortened by 1 base and J by 6 bases, with 14 bases between the two germline ends. The CDR3 sequence is 15 residues long. Germline CDR1 SGHTA, CDR2 FQGNSA. As DNA, the CDR3 is TGTGCCAGCAGCTTAGGTAGCAGGGCAGGGGATACGCAGTATTTT. This translates into CASSLGSRAGDTQYF. Looking up the rest from reference TRBV7-2 and TRBJ2-3 gives the full variable domain: GAGVSQSPSNKVTEKGKDVELRCDPISGHTALYWYRQSLGQGLEFLIYFQGNSAPDKSGLPSDRFSAERTGGSVSTLTIQRTQQEDSAVYLCASSLGSRAGDTQYFGPGTRLTVL.

This chain links TRBV7-3 with TRBJ1-1, with a weak D call TRBD1 (5 bases). The CDR3 runs to 13 residues. Trimming cost V 4 bases and J 1 base, with 7 bases left between them. The germline gives CDR1 SGHTA, CDR2 FQGTGA. The DNA for the CDR3 is TGTGCCAGCAGCTCCGACAGGAACACTGAAGCTTTCTTT. This gives the protein CASSSDRNTEAFF.

The V call is TRBV7-8, the J call TRBJ2-7, with a possible D match to TRBD1 (6 bases). The CDR3 has 15 residues. CDR1 and CDR2 from the germline V gene are SGHVS and FQNEAQ. V lost 5 bases and J 4 bases, leaving 18 bases between the germline ends. CDR3 DNA: TGTGCCAGCAGCCTCCGACAGGAGCCGGCGTACGAGCAGTACTTC. It specifies CASSLRQEPAYEQYF.

The chain couples TRBV30 to TRBJ1-6; D remains unclear. Trimming took off 0 bases at V and 9 bases at J, with 6 bases between the two ends. The CDR3 loop spans 12 amino acids. Germline values: CDR1 GTSNPN, CDR2 SVGIG (reference sequence). The CDR3 nucleotides are TGTGCCTGGAGTGTTAAGCCTTCACCCCTCCACTTT. This translates into CAWSVKPSPLHF.

Ten or more counts support this clone. This chain uses TRBV15 with TRBJ2-7; 11 nucleotides line up with TRBD2. Unmatched junction bases numbered 0, after V lost 3 bases and J lost 2 bases. Germline assignment: CDR1 LNHNV and CDR2 YYDKDF (reference sequence). The CDR3 sequence is 14 residues long. The CDR3 region is CATSRTSGAYEQYF. The CDR3 nucleotides read TGTGCCACCAGCAGGACTAGCGGGGCCTACGAGCAGTACTTC.

This chain joins TRBV5-1 and TRBJ2-2, with 8 bases fitting TRBD1. Germline V gives CDR1 SGHRS, CDR2 YFSETQ. The junction had 6 bases not matched to a gene; V was cut back by 5 bases and J by 3 bases. The CDR3 covers 15 residues. The CDR3 is CASSPRTGYTGELFF. DNA of the CDR3: TGCGCCAGCAGTCCCAGGACAGGGTACACCGGGGAGCTGTTTTTT.

This chain connects TRBV4-1 to TRBJ2-2, with 7 bases that match TRBD1. The germline gives CDR1 MGHRA, CDR2 YSYEKL. V shed 1 base, J shed 6 bases, and the junction held 2 bases outside the gene matches. The CDR3 runs to 14 residues. The CDR3 DNA reads as TGCGCCAGCAGCCAAGGGCAGGGGGCCGGGGAGCTGTTTTTT. It translates to CASSQGQGAGELFF.

The chain couples TRBV5-1 to TRBJ2-5, with TRBD2 as a possible D gene (5 bases). The CDR3 loop spans 14 amino acids. The germline V gene encodes CDR1 SGHRS and CDR2 YFSETQ. V gave up 5 bases and J gave up 4 bases, with 15 bases separating them. The CDR3: CASSQPGGGETQYF. The DNA of the CDR3 is TGCGCCAGCAGTCAACCTGGAGGAGGAGAGACCCAGTACTTC.

The chain links TRBV28 to TRBJ1-5, with D tentatively TRBD1 (5 bases). This CDR3 is 16 amino acids long. Germline assignment: CDR1 MDHEN and CDR2 SYDVKM. Trimming removed 7 bases from V and 7 bases from J, with 23 bases in between. CDR3 coding DNA: TGTGCCAGCATTCCTTCGGGAGGCAGGGAAGAACAGCCCCAGCATTTT. Translation: CASIPSGGREEQPQHF.

The rearrangement joins TRBV7-9 to TRBJ1-5; D is undetermined. The V gene lost 5 bases and the J gene lost 1 base, with 3 bases spanning the gap. There are 12 residues in the CDR3. Germline assignment: CDR1 SEHNR and CDR2 FQNEAQ (reference sequence). The chain's CDR3 is CASSESNQPQHF. The CDR3 nucleotides are TGTGCCAGCAGCGAAAGCAATCAGCCCCAGCATTTT.

CDR3 sequence: CASSYRWTVYQETQYF. In DNA form, the CDR3 reads TGTGCCAGCAGTTACCGATGGACTGTGTACCAAGAGACCCAGTACTTC. The rearrangement joins TRBV6-5 to TRBJ2-5; tentative D call: TRBD2 (5 bases). Germline assignment: CDR1 MNHEY and CDR2 SVGAGI. V was pared by 2 bases and J by 0 bases, with 13 bases between. This CDR3 is built from 16 residues.

The chain couples TRBV7-2 to TRBJ2-5, with D perhaps matching TRBD1 (6 bases). V dropped 0 bases and J dropped 3 bases, with 8 bases sitting between them. Germline CDR1 SGHTA, CDR2 FQGNSA. The CDR3 loop spans 14 amino acids. This chain's CDR3 is CASSLAGQKETQYF. CDR3 nucleotides: TGTGCCAGCAGCTTAGCGGGACAAAAAGAGACCCAGTACTTC.

The gene calls are TRBV19 and TRBJ1-1; D possibly corresponds to TRBD1 (6 bases). The germline V gene encodes CDR1 LNHDA and CDR2 SQIVND (reference sequence). Trimming took 6 bases from V and 6 from J, leaving 8 bases between them. The CDR3 is 11 amino acids. CDR3 DNA sequence: TGTGCCAGTAGGGGGGGCGCTGAAGCTTTCTTT. This translates into CASRGGAEAFF.

The chain combines TRBV28 with TRBJ2-7, with TRBD2 matching 10 bases. CDR3 length: 17 residues. The V gene end was trimmed by 4 bases and the J gene end by 5 bases; junction bases not matched to a gene: 14. Germline CDR1 reads MDHEN; CDR2 reads SYDVKM. The CDR3 DNA follows: TGTGCCAGCAGTTCTCGAAGCGGGAGGGCCGGTATAGACGAGCAGTACTTC. Protein sequence: CASSSRSGRAGIDEQYF.

This clone turned up a few times. The chain joins TRBV27 to TRBJ2-2; 9 positions match TRBD2. This CDR3 is 19 amino acids long. Trimming took 7 bases from V and 0 from J; bases not matched to a gene: 15. Germline CDR1 reads MNHEY; CDR2 reads SMNVEV (reference sequence). The CDR3 loop is CASTSNPLAGGPNTGELFF. CDR3 coding DNA: TGTGCCAGCACCAGTAACCCTCTTGCGGGGGGGCCGAACACCGGGGAGCTGTTTTTT.

The V gene is TRBV6-1, the J gene TRBJ2-7; D is uncertain. The CDR3 length is 13 residues. CDR1 is MNHNS and CDR2 is SASEGT in the germline V gene. V lost 6 bases and J 3 bases, leaving 12 bases between the germline ends. This chain's CDR3 is CASRAPIVYEQYF. The DNA for the CDR3 is TGTGCCAGCAGAGCACCAATTGTCTACGAGCAGTACTTC.

This clone has just a few counts. The J gene is TRBJ1-1, the V gene TRBV6-1; no clear D. CDR1 is MNHNS and CDR2 is SASEGT in the germline V gene. The CDR3 covers 11 residues. The V and J ends lost 9 bases and 0 bases respectively, with 5 bases between them. The CDR3 protein is CARVMNTEAFF. The CDR3 DNA follows: TGTGCCAGAGTAATGAACACTGAAGCTTTCTTT.

The J gene is TRBJ2-1, the V gene TRBV7-9; TRBD1 aligns across 10 bases. The CDR3 totals 13 residues. Trimming took 5 bases from V and 9 from J; bases not matched to a gene: 4. The germline V gene has CDR1 SEHNR and CDR2 FQNEAQ (reference sequence). CDR3 protein: CASSRRDRGEQFF. The CDR3 nucleotides read TGTGCCAGCAGCCGTCGGGACAGGGGTGAGCAGTTCTTC. The full variable domain, with the rest looked up from reference TRBV7-9 and TRBJ2-1, is DTGVSQNPRHKITKRGQNVTFRCDPISEHNRLYWYRQTLGQGPEFLTYFQNEAQLEKSRLLSDRFSAERPKGSFSTLEIQRTEQGDSAMYLCASSRRDRGEQFFGPGTRLTVL.

This chain joins TRBV30 and TRBJ2-3, with 8 bases identical to TRBD2. V was clipped by 0 bases and J by 3 bases; unmatched bases: 14. Germline V CDR1 and CDR2: GTSNPN, SVGIG (reference sequence). The CDR3 runs to 18 residues. The CDR3 coding sequence is TGTGCCTGGAGTGTTGCCCGGAGACGGGGGGGTGTTACAGATACGCAGTATTTT. As protein: CAWSVARRRGGVTDTQYF.

V usage is TRBV9 and J usage is TRBJ1-3; 9 bases map to TRBD1. After removal of 4 bases from V and 2 bases from J, the junction contained 4 bases not matched to a gene. The germline V gene has CDR1 SGDLS and CDR2 YYNGEE. CDR3 size: 15 residues. CDR3: CASSSQGAAGNTIYF. The CDR3 DNA reads as TGTGCCAGCAGCTCACAGGGGGCGGCTGGAAACACCATATATTTT.

The chain joins TRBV4-3 to TRBJ2-7; perhaps TRBD1 as D (6 bases). This CDR3 is built from 14 residues. Germline V gives CDR1 LGHNA, CDR2 YSLEER. V lost 0 bases and J lost 4, with 10 bases in between. Here the CDR3 reads CASSQEEQGYEQYF. CDR3 bases: TGCGCCAGCAGCCAAGAAGAGCAGGGGTACGAGCAGTACTTC.

This clone was seen only once. The chain employs TRBV7-9 and TRBJ1-3, with D unclear. V was pared by 5 bases and J by 5 bases, with 16 bases between. Germline values: CDR1 SEHNR, CDR2 FQNEAQ (reference sequence). The CDR3 runs 15 residues. This CDR3 is CASSGDGRIRNTIYF. The CDR3, as DNA: TGTGCCAGCAGCGGCGACGGAAGGATTAGAAACACCATATATTTT.

The chain combines TRBV19 with TRBJ1-1; TRBD1 aligns across 7 bases. Germline V CDR1 and CDR2: LNHDA, SQIVND (reference sequence). With 4 bases clipped from V and 3 bases from J, the junction kept 2 bases outside the gene matches. The length of the CDR3 is 13 residues. CDR3 region: CASSRGQYTEAFF. The CDR3 DNA sequence: TGTGCCAGTAGTAGGGGACAGTACACTGAAGCTTTCTTT. Full variable domain (outside the CDR3, taken from reference TRBV19 and TRBJ1-1): DGGITQSPKYLFRKEGQNVTLSCEQNLNHDAMYWYRQDPGQGLRLIYYSQIVNDFQKGDIAEGYSVSREKKESFPLTVTSAQKNPTAFYLCASSRGQYTEAFFGQGTRLTVV.

This chain joins TRBV4-3 and TRBJ2-1, with D possibly TRBD2 on 5 matching bases. In germline, CDR1 is LGHNA, CDR2 YSLEER. V was cut by 0 bases and J by 0 bases, with 12 bases left in between. The CDR3 spans 17 residues. Written as DNA, the CDR3 is TGCGCCAGCAGCCAAGAACCCGAGGGAAGCTCCTACAATGAGCAGTTCTTC. Its protein product is CASSQEPEGSSYNEQFF.

The chain couples TRBV28 to TRBJ1-3; no clear D gene. Germline lookup yields CDR1 MDHEN and CDR2 SYDVKM. Trimming removed 10 bases at V and 0 bases at J, with 7 bases between. This CDR3 has 12 residues. CDR3 residues: CATHSSGNTIYF. CDR3 nucleotide sequence: TGTGCCACTCACAGCTCTGGAAACACCATATATTTT.

The J gene is TRBJ1-1, the V gene TRBV18, with D hard to call. This CDR3 comprises 13 residues. Germline loops: CDR1 KGHSH, CDR2 LQKENI. V shed 3 bases and J shed 2 bases, with 7 bases lying between them. The CDR3 protein is CASSPLANTEAFF. The CDR3 region has the DNA TGTGCCAGCTCACCCCTCGCCAACACTGAAGCTTTCTTT.

The chain employs TRBV4-2 and TRBJ1-4; D gene ambiguous. The CDR3 has 16 amino acids. Trimming shortened V by 2 bases and J by 8 bases, and 18 bases separated the two germline ends. Germline V gene data show CDR1 as LGHNA and CDR2 as YNFKEQ. CDR3 nucleotide sequence: TGTGCCAGCAGCCAACTCGGAGACTCAGGTCCCGAAAAACTGTTTTTT. Protein: CASSQLGDSGPEKLFF.

The V call is TRBV5-1, the J call TRBJ2-1; 9 positions match TRBD1. V shed 4 bases and J 0 bases; nucleotides not matched to a gene: 5. Germline CDR1 reads SGHRS; CDR2 reads YFSETQ. This CDR3 spans 16 amino acids. CDR3 amino acids: CASSPGQGSSYNEQFF. The CDR3, as DNA: TGCGCCAGCAGCCCGGGACAGGGAAGCTCCTACAATGAGCAGTTCTTC.